This T cell receptor (beta chain) was recovered during a study of regulatory T cells in long-lasting Graves disease. TCR beta libraries were built with iRepertoire HTBI primers and Arm-PCR of CDR3 regions. MiXCR, run by TCRdb on the multiplex PCR reads, gives a single entry per CDR3 protein. This table holds 650,000 to 850,000 distinct CDR3 sequences, about 32% found once. Notes on the study in general: Patients with persistent disease showed a bias toward TRBV28, TRBJ1-2 and TRBJ2-5. TCR diversity was lower in persistent than newly diagnosed Graves' disease. Persistent patients had more shared public clonotypes (around 2,800) than new patients (966).

Time point of the sample: persistent/refractory GD, antithyroid drugs over 5 years with positive TRAb. TCR sequences were obtained from RNA taken from PBMCs. An endocrinology department located in Xi'an, China, was where the patients came from. Remarks on this clonotype: Its cognate antigen is unknown.

In germline, CDR1 is GTSNPN, CDR2 SVGIG (reference sequence). Deletions cut 7 bases from V and 8 bases from J, with 17 bases between. The CDR3 extends over 12 amino acids. The sample consisted of peripheral blood mononuclear cells (PBMCs), taken when the disease was refractory, from a patient treated with antithyroid drugs. This chain connects TRBV30 to TRBJ1-1, with D tentatively TRBD1 (6 bases). This TCR came from a female donor with Graves disease. CDR3 amino acids: CALDRSSPEAFF. The CDR3 region has the DNA TGTGCCTTAGACAGGAGTAGTCCCGAAGCTTTCTTT. The full variable domain, with the rest looked up from reference TRBV30 and TRBJ1-1, is SQTIHQWPATLVQPVGSPLSLECTVEGTSNPNLYWYRQAAGRGLQLLFYSVGIGQISSEVPQNLSASRPQDRQFILSSKKLLLSDSGFYLCALDRSSPEAFFGQGTRLTVV.